These 28 T cell receptor beta chains came from one sample sequenced in a study of technical replicates of blood from a few donors. Generated by immunoSEQ multiplex PCR, the TCRdb table keeps only in-frame clones and is missing some. The sample comprises approximately 70,000 clones, about 90% of which are singletons, and 0.42% rests with the top ten. The sample taken for sequencing was T cells isolated from PBMCs. These receptors all stem from a human donor in good health.

The V gene is TRBV18, the J gene TRBJ1-2; D is possibly TRBD1 (6 bases). The CDR3 runs to 16 residues. Germline V CDR1 and CDR2: KGHSH, LQKENI. The V and J ends lost 3 bases and 4 bases respectively, with 18 bases between them. The CDR3 region has the DNA TGTGCCAGCTCACCTAGCGGGGGGGCGAGGTTCTATGGCTACACCTTC. Translated, it gives CASSPSGGARFYGYTF.

The V call is TRBV27, the J call TRBJ2-7, with 7 bases fitting TRBD2. The CDR3 totals 15 residues. Germline CDR1 MNHEY, CDR2 SMNVEV (reference sequence). After removal of 3 bases from V and 3 bases from J, the junction contained 8 bases not matched to a gene. CDR3 sequence (DNA): TGTGCCAGCAGTTTGTTTGGCGGGAGCTTCTACGAGCAGTACTTC. It is translated as CASSLFGGSFYEQYF.

The gene calls are TRBV7-9 and TRBJ2-1; 8 positions agree with TRBD1. This CDR3 is 16 amino acids long. The V and J ends lost 5 bases and 9 bases, in that order; junction bases with no gene match: 15. Germline V gives CDR1 SEHNR, CDR2 FQNEAQ (reference sequence). CDR3 coding DNA: TGTGCCAGCAGCCCGGGGCTCGACAGGGGAATGATTGAGCAGTTCTTC. It is translated as CASSPGLDRGMIEQFF.

The genes are TRBV19 and TRBJ1-4; unclear D gene. Trimming took 4 bases from V and 5 from J, leaving 11 bases between them. Germline CDR1 LNHDA, CDR2 SQIVND (reference sequence). The CDR3 sequence is 14 residues long. In nucleotides, the CDR3 is TGTGCCAGTAGTAGGGCCAGTCTAAATGAAAAACTGTTTTTT. It yields the protein CASSRASLNEKLFF.

In the case of this clone: The sample holds other DNA sequences that translate to the same CDR3. The chain combines TRBV19 with TRBJ1-1, with no clear D. This CDR3 has 15 amino acids. In germline, CDR1 is LNHDA, CDR2 SQIVND (reference sequence). V was clipped by 2 bases and J by 0 bases, with 10 bases between them. CDR3 nucleotides: TGTGCCAGTAGTATAACGGGGATCATGAACACTGAAGCTTTCTTT. Translating gives CASSITGIMNTEAFF.

The rearrangement uses TRBV13 and TRBJ1-1; unclear D gene. The CDR3 is made up of 14 amino acids. Per germline, CDR1 PRHDT and CDR2 FYEKMQ (reference sequence). V lost 1 base, J lost 3 bases, and 9 bases lay in between. CDR3 in DNA: TGTGCCAGCAGCTTAGCTCTCCGGGACACTGAAGCTTTCTTT. Translated: CASSLALRDTEAFF.

CDR3 sequence: CAWTGQETQYF. DNA for the CDR3: TGTGCCTGGACAGGACAAGAGACCCAGTACTTC. V usage is TRBV30 and J usage is TRBJ2-5; D is uncertain. This CDR3 comprises 11 residues. Germline loops: CDR1 GTSNPN, CDR2 SVGIG (reference sequence). Trimming took 4 bases from V and 2 from J, leaving 5 bases between them.

The rearrangement joins TRBV6-5 to TRBJ1-2; 8 positions agree with TRBD1. The J segment lost 8 bases and the V segment lost 0 bases, leaving 8 bases of the junction unmatched. The germline V gene encodes CDR1 MNHEY and CDR2 SVGAGI. The CDR3 loop spans 15 amino acids. The CDR3 spells CASSYSITGGRGYTF. In DNA form, the CDR3 reads TGTGCCAGCAGTTACTCGATTACAGGGGGTCGAGGCTACACCTTC.

The chain carries TRBV7-6 and TRBJ2-3; no definite D call. The CDR3 sequence is 15 residues long. Germline V gene lookup returns CDR1 SGHVS and CDR2 FNYEAQ. V gave up 1 base and J gave up 2 bases, with 10 bases separating them. CDR3 protein: CASSLDRVTTDTQYF. The CDR3 DNA follows: TGTGCCAGCAGCTTAGATCGGGTTACCACAGATACGCAGTATTTT.

As DNA, the CDR3 is TGTGCCAGCAGCTGGACAGGGGGGTATGGCTACACCTTC. Its protein is CASSWTGGYGYTF. The chain uses TRBV5-8 and TRBJ1-2; 10 positions agree with TRBD1. The V and J ends lost 3 bases and 5 bases, in that order; junction bases with no gene match: 1. CDR3 length: 13 residues. The germline gives CDR1 SGHTS, CDR2 YDEGEE. The full variable domain, rest sourced from reference TRBV5-8 and TRBJ1-2, is EAGVTQSPTHLIKTRGQQATLRCSPISGHTSVYWYQQALGLGLQFLLWYDEGEERNRGNFPPRFSGRQFPNYSSELNVNALELEDSALYLCASSWTGGYGYTFGSGTRLTVV.

This chain links TRBV6-5 with TRBJ1-5, with D unresolved. Germline lookup yields CDR1 MNHEY and CDR2 SVGAGI. This CDR3 has 15 amino acids. V was clipped by 4 bases and J by 0 bases, with 10 bases between them. CDR3 region: CASSFDKNSNQPQHF. In nucleotides, the CDR3 is TGTGCCAGCAGTTTTGACAAAAATAGCAATCAGCCCCAGCATTTT.

This clone was counted a few times. The chain employs TRBV5-1 and TRBJ2-5; tentative D call: TRBD2 (6 bases). Germline assignment: CDR1 SGHRS and CDR2 YFSETQ. This CDR3 spans 13 amino acids. V was pared by 3 bases and J by 1 base, with 7 bases between. CDR3 amino acids: CASSWDFQETQYF. The CDR3 region has the DNA TGCGCCAGCAGCTGGGACTTCCAAGAGACCCAGTACTTC.

On this clone: Other nucleotide sequences from this sample produce the same CDR3. This chain links TRBV28 with TRBJ1-5, with 7 positions matching TRBD1. This CDR3 contains 15 residues. Per germline, CDR1 MDHEN and CDR2 SYDVKM. V trimming: 3 bases; J trimming: 4 bases; junction bases outside the gene matches: 6. This CDR3 reads CASSFYAGQNQPQHF. In nucleotides, the CDR3 is TGTGCCAGCAGTTTTTACGCGGGACAGAATCAGCCCCAGCATTTT.

The rearrangement uses TRBV27 and TRBJ1-1, with TRBD1 identical over 8 bases. The CDR3 is 14 amino acids. From germline, CDR1 is MNHEY and CDR2 SMNVEV (reference sequence). V dropped 5 bases and J dropped 3; count of bases not matched to a gene: 5. Here the CDR3 DNA reads TGTGCCAGCAGTGAACACAGGGGGGACACTGAAGCTTTCTTT. It is translated as CASSEHRGDTEAFF.

V and J are TRBV11-3 and TRBJ2-1; 14 bases fit TRBD2. CDR1 and CDR2 (germline): SGHNT, YENEEA. J gave up 11 bases and V 5 bases, and 5 bases lay outside the gene matches. The CDR3 covers 14 residues. The CDR3 DNA reads as TGTGCCAGCAGCCTTGGACTAGCGGGAGGAAAGCAGTTCTTC. Translating gives CASSLGLAGGKQFF.

The gene calls are TRBV27 and TRBJ1-1, with no clear D. The germline gives CDR1 MNHEY, CDR2 SMNVEV (reference sequence). Trimming cost V 2 bases and J 1 base, with 5 bases left between them. The CDR3 totals 13 residues. The CDR3 protein is CASSLGWNTEAFF. DNA for the CDR3: TGTGCCAGCAGTTTAGGCTGGAACACTGAAGCTTTCTTT.

The chain carries TRBV5-1 and TRBJ1-1, with TRBD1 as a possible D gene (5 bases). The V end was cut by 4 bases, the J end by 4 bases, with 20 bases between. The CDR3 has 16 residues. Germline CDR1 and CDR2: SGHRS and YFSETQ. The CDR3 loop is CASSRGGNGIVTEAFF. The CDR3 DNA reads TGCGCCAGCAGCCGGGGGGGGAACGGGATAGTCACTGAAGCTTTCTTT.

This rearrangement joins TRBV14 to TRBJ1-1, with 8 nucleotides matching TRBD1. The length of the CDR3 is 14 residues. The junction had 2 bases not matched to a gene; V was cut back by 0 bases and J by 5 bases. CDR1 is SGHDN, CDR2 FVKESK, per germline. CDR3 protein: CASSQDRGRTEAFF. The CDR3, as DNA: TGTGCCAGCAGCCAAGACAGGGGGCGGACTGAAGCTTTCTTT. The variable domain in full, with the rest retrieved from reference TRBV14 and TRBJ1-1, is EAGVTQFPSHSVIEKGQTVTLRCDPISGHDNLYWYRRVMGKEIKFLLHFVKESKQDESGMPNNRFLAERTGGTYSTLKVQPAELEDSGVYFCASSQDRGRTEAFFGQGTRLTVV.

The gene calls are TRBV16 and TRBJ1-1, with D unresolved. The CDR3 has 15 residues. V shed 3 bases and J shed 5 bases, with 16 bases lying between them. The V gene's germline CDR1 is KGHSY and CDR2 FQNENV. This CDR3 reads CASSQGSDRATEAFF. Here the CDR3 DNA reads TGTGCCAGCAGCCAGGGGAGTGATAGGGCTACTGAAGCTTTCTTT. Supplemented by reference TRBV16 and TRBJ1-1, the full variable domain reads GEEVAQTPKHLVRGEGQKAKLYCAPIKGHSYVFWYQQVLKNEFKFLISFQNENVFDETGMPKERFSAKCLPNSPCSLEIQATKLEDSAVYFCASSQGSDRATEAFFGQGTRLTVV.

This chain uses TRBV6-5 with TRBJ2-3; 10 bases fit TRBD1. The CDR3 sequence is 16 residues long. CDR1 and CDR2 from the germline V gene are MNHEY and SVGAGI. V was clipped by 2 bases and J by 6 bases; unmatched bases: 8. CDR3 amino acids: CASSYLGTGVADTQYF. CDR3 DNA: TGTGCCAGCAGTTACCTAGGGACAGGGGTGGCGGATACGCAGTATTTT.

This clone was observed a single time. CDR3 protein: CASRRQSSGANVLTF. In nucleotides, the CDR3 is TGTGCCAGCAGGAGACAGAGCTCTGGGGCCAACGTCCTGACTTTC. The chain combines TRBV28 with TRBJ2-6; weak D call: TRBD1 (5 bases). V dropped 6 bases and J dropped 0 bases, with 9 bases sitting between them. CDR1 MDHEN and CDR2 SYDVKM come from the germline V gene. The CDR3 loop spans 15 amino acids.

This chain connects TRBV9 to TRBJ2-1; possible D gene TRBD2, 6 bases. The CDR3 extends over 13 amino acids. Germline CDR1 is SGDLS and CDR2 is YYNGEE. V dropped 0 bases and J dropped 7 bases, with 8 bases sitting between them. The CDR3 coding sequence is TGTGCCAGCAGCGTAGCCGGGGGAAATGAGCAGTTCTTC. It is translated as CASSVAGGNEQFF.

This clone appeared once. The chain combines TRBV7-8 with TRBJ1-2; D possibly corresponds to TRBD1 (5 bases). From germline, CDR1 is SGHVS and CDR2 FQNEAQ. V lost 8 bases to trimming and J lost 5 bases, with 27 bases between them. The CDR3 has 17 amino acids. The CDR3 DNA is TGTGCCAGCCACTACCGGGACGGGGGATTTGAGGGGTATGGCTACACCTTC. Translated: CASHYRDGGFEGYGYTF. Together with reference TRBV7-8 and TRBJ1-2, the CDR3 gives the full variable domain: GAGVSQSPRYKVAKRGQDVALRCDPISGHVSLFWYQQALGQGPEFLTYFQNEAQLDKSGLPSDRFFAERPEGSVSTLKIQRTQQEDSAVYLCASHYRDGGFEGYGYTFGSGTRLTVV.

The genes are TRBV11-2 and TRBJ2-1; a weak D match, TRBD2 (6 bases). Germline values: CDR1 SGHAT, CDR2 FQNNGV. The germline V and J ends were trimmed by 0 bases and 0 bases, with 15 bases remaining between them. This CDR3 region has 18 residues. CDR3 sequence reads: CASSLDRGAGSSYNEQFF. The CDR3 region has the DNA TGTGCCAGCAGCTTAGATCGTGGCGCGGGAAGCTCCTACAATGAGCAGTTCTTC.

The chain uses TRBV19 and TRBJ2-1; TRBD2 matches at 7 bases. Germline V gives CDR1 LNHDA, CDR2 SQIVND (reference sequence). The CDR3 covers 16 residues. J lost 2 bases, V lost 3 bases, and 7 bases had no gene match. CDR3 in amino acids: CASSIPREVPYNEQFF. The CDR3, as DNA: TGTGCCAGTAGTATCCCTCGGGAGGTACCCTACAATGAGCAGTTCTTC.

The chain carries TRBV7-9 and TRBJ2-7; D unresolved. CDR3 length equals 14 residues. Trimming left V 2 bases short and J 4 bases short, with 12 bases between. Germline assignment: CDR1 SEHNR and CDR2 FQNEAQ (reference sequence). The CDR3 sequence: CASSLWYSKYEQYF. The CDR3 coding sequence is TGTGCCAGCAGCTTATGGTACAGTAAGTACGAGCAGTACTTC.

The gene calls are TRBV5-4 and TRBJ2-3; TRBD2 agrees at 9 bases. The CDR3 is 17 residues long. V gave up 4 bases and J gave up 0 bases; unmatched junction bases: 9. Germline values: CDR1 SGHNT, CDR2 YYREEE (reference sequence). The CDR3 DNA reads as TGTGCCAGCAGCCCGGGACTAGCCCTCCTTAGCACAGATACGCAGTATTTT. This gives the protein CASSPGLALLSTDTQYF.

The chain joins TRBV10-3 to TRBJ1-1; D gene ambiguous. The CDR3 has 13 residues. CDR1 and CDR2 from the germline V gene are ENHRY and SYGVKD. V was shortened by 4 bases and J by 7 bases, with 13 bases between the two germline ends. CDR3 in amino acids: CAISGTSGSEAFF. The DNA of the CDR3 is TGTGCCATCAGTGGGACGTCGGGGAGTGAAGCTTTCTTT.